This T cell receptor (beta chain) was sequenced for a study of blood T cell repertoires in COVID-19. Patients from Seattle were sampled longitudinally, starting during active infection. This CDR3 spans 17 amino acids. CDR1 and CDR2 (germline): MDHEN, SYDVKM. After removal of 3 bases from V and 4 bases from J, the junction contained 14 bases not matched to a gene. Libraries were prepared by immunoSEQ multiplex PCR; TCRdb keeps only in-frame clonotypes and omits some of them. The sample includes a few hundred thousand clones, 80% to 85% of them seen just once. The V call is TRBV28, the J call TRBJ2-5, with 7 bases identical to TRBD1. The specimen sequenced was peripheral blood. The clonotype comes from a person aged 70 to 80 with COVID-19, enrolled during active disease. The CDR3 reads CASSFPEGARVGETQYF. The CDR3 coding sequence is TGTGCCAGCAGTTTCCCTGAGGGGGCCAGGGTTGGAGAGACCCAGTACTTC.